A single T cell receptor beta chain is shown here with its context. The clone's antigen remains unknown. Base-call qualities are not available, and no considerably larger clone is one nucleotide away. The sample's time point label, decoded: baseline before first vaccination. Vaccinee samples were obtained from the UK trials COV001 and COV002, which included a single-blind randomized controlled phase 2/3 trial of AZD1222 (ChAdOx1 nCoV-19) in healthy adults. For TCRbeta chain sequencing, PBMC samples were collected from trial participants at day 0 and at day 28 after the second dose. The data were obtained in a study of T cell responses to AZD1222 COVID-19 vaccine (dated by TCRdb to the early 2020s). Some background on the complete study: AZD1222 recipients given second doses at about 4 weeks or at about 12 weeks were pooled, since spike-specific TCR depth and breadth were not found to differ between the two schedules. TCR sequencing was performed for about 250 trial participants, of whom about 200 were given two doses of AZD1222 and 26 were given two doses of MenACWY control vaccine. Trial participants were enrolled by age into 18-55, 56-69 and 70-plus year subgroups, with around 140, 26 and 57 TCR-sequenced participants respectively.

The CDR3 regions of human TCRbeta chains were analyzed by immunosequencing. For the original study's pipeline: Repertoire TCRs were matched against a reference library of SARS-CoV-2-specific TCRs generated with the MIRA antigen-specificity platform. Breadth was defined as the fraction of unique TCRs that were SARS-CoV-2-associated, and depth was defined as the fraction of total T cells that were SARS-CoV-2-associated. Using the MIRA data, each spike-specific TCR was mapped to the spike region that the TCR reacts to and placed in a CD4 or CD8 class. Log10-transformed breadth and depth values were compared by one-way ANOVA with Sidak's multiple comparisons tests. TCRdb limited this immuneACCESS table to in-frame rearrangements with V and J called. A share of clones is missing; checked studies link under half to unresolved V genes, and the rest is unexplained. That table gives V, J and clone size, and the DNA gave D and trimming. The sample table records some 150,000 clones; approximately 90% of these occur just once. Roughly 15% of the sample rests with the top ten.

The investigation overall reported the following: Nearly half of unique spike-specific TCRs reportedly recognized epitopes outside regions mutated in the B.1.351 and B.1.1.7 variants. Vaccine-associated CD4 TCRs spanned the whole spike protein, with dominant responses in regions 160-218 and 743-854. In the small 56-69-year group, the increase in depth fell short of significance, most likely because of low power. Participants were mostly white British, with more females than males. The authors suggested clonal diversity may have been underestimated. Conclusions about previously exposed vaccinees are limited because only six or seven AZD1222 recipients were SARS-CoV-2 seropositive at baseline. After two AZD1222 doses, spike-specific TCR breadth and depth were significantly higher than at day 0 and than in MenACWY recipients. No day 14 peak-response samples were available, so repertoires were characterized only after the peak T cell response.

V and J lose 5 bases and 0 bases, and a span of 13 bases separates them. Measured from the cysteine to the phenylalanine, the CDR3 is 16 residues long. The kept DNA is CDR3 alone, 48 bases in frame from the first base. CDR1 and CDR2 are drawn from the germline V gene: SGHTA, FQGNSA. This TCR was recovered from an adult in good health. This specimen consisted of peripheral blood, obtained on day 0 of AZD1222 vaccination. Recombination joined TRBV7-2 with TRBJ1-4; the best D guess is TRBD1, with 5 bases matching. For the CDR3, the sequence is CASSPGTPSTNEKLFF. In nucleotides, the sequence is TGTGCCAGCAGCCCTGGGACGCCGTCAACTAATGAAAAACTGTTTTTT.